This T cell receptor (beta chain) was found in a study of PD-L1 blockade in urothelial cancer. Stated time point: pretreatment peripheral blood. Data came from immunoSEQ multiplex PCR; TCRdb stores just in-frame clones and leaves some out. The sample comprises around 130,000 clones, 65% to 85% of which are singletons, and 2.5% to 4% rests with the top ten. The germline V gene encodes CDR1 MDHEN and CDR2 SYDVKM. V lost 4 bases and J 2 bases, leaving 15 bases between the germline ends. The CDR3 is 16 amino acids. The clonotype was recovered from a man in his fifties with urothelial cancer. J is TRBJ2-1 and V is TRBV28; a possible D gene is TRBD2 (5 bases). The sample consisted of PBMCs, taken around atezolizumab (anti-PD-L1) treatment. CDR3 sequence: CASSSLGTRTYNEQFF. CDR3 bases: TGTGCCAGCAGTTCCCTTGGTACTAGAACCTACAATGAGCAGTTCTTC.